What follows is one TCR beta chain and its context. Its specificity is not known. V dropped 3 bases and J dropped 5 bases, with 6 bases sitting between them. CDR1 is MGHRA and CDR2 is YSYEKL in the germline V gene. This CDR3 is built from 12 residues. This record comes from a study of cytomegalovirus exposure and HLA in healthy donors. PCR amplification relied on 60 Vbeta primers (plus 13 Jbeta primers). Clones were sequenced by immunoSEQ multiplex PCR, and TCRdb holds only the in-frame ones, with some missing. The sample lists 130,000 or so clones, about 79% occurring once. Study results and limitations: Testing in vitro showed a few CMV-associated chains specific for CMV antigens.

This chain links TRBV4-1 with TRBJ2-3; D unresolved. The clonotype originates from a woman under 30 in good health and CMV-seropositive. Sequencing input: PBMCs. CDR3: CASSHMRDTQYF. The CDR3 region has the DNA TGCGCCAGCAGCCATATGAGAGATACGCAGTATTTT.